This T cell receptor beta chain was captured by sequencing in a study of T cells after yellow fever vaccination. To note about this clonotype: Its antigen is undetermined.

The CDR3 has 15 residues. Germline assignment: CDR1 SEHNR and CDR2 FQNEAQ (reference sequence). The V and J ends lost 5 bases and 3 bases respectively, with 17 bases between them. Overall study results and limits: Abundant clonotypes from the bulk population could contaminate FACS-sorted repertoires.

UMIs and a universal primer site were added when TCR cDNA was made by 5'RACE template switching. TCRdb processed the 5' RACE reads anew with MiXCR; each CDR3 protein has one entry. This table has around 550,000 distinct CDR3 sequences, about 19% appearing once. The specimen was PBMCs, collected 15 days after the yellow fever booster vaccination. The TCR originated in a young man who received the YFV17D yellow fever vaccine. The J gene is TRBJ2-7, the V gene TRBV7-9; D is possibly TRBD2 (5 bases). In DNA form, the CDR3 reads TGTGCCAGCAGCCCCCTGGGCGGACTTTACTACGAGCAGTACTTC. As protein: CASSPLGGLYYEQYF.